This T cell receptor beta chain was documented in a study of blood T cells in healthy people across ages (dated by TCRdb to 2015 to 2017). Looking at the study overall: In model experiments, template switching captured about one uniquely barcoded TCR beta cDNA molecule for every two T cells. Donors were grouped into four age groups: young (average 16 years), middle-aged (roughly 37), aged (around 56) and long-lived (less than 85). To avoid experimental bias, donors of different ages were distributed randomly across sequencing lanes. Age-related changes in TCR beta repertoire diversity were measured in the study by deep sequencing normalized with unique cDNA molecular identifiers. The study analyzed two additional independent replicas of 1 million unique cDNA reads from the same blood draw for two donors, one aged 18 to 29 and one aged 80 or older.

Study-wide findings and limitations: Observed TCR beta diversity per million T cells fell roughly linearly with age, and a significant reduction was already apparent by age approximately 41. Compared with the aged group, the long-lived group had more naive CD4+ T cells, fewer expanded clones and increased TCR diversity, suggesting age selection. Because donor CMV infection status was unknown, age-related changes in expanded clonotypes were potentially confounded. Since profiling was done on bulk unsorted PBMCs, naive and antigen-experienced compartments could not be conclusively compared. Total diversity estimates from one million sequenced T cells were considered lower bounds and underestimates. Observed TCR beta diversity correlated strongly with the percentage of naive T cells measured by flow cytometry.

V gives up 4 bases and J gives up 1 base, and the segment between their germline ends measures 10 bases. The CDR3 contains 14 residues, cysteine and phenylalanine counted. Only the CDR3 DNA stays, 42 bases, in frame from base 1. Reading the germline V gene (reference sequence) gives CDR1 LGHDT and CDR2 YNNKEL. Systemically healthy Caucasian individuals from Russia, 39 in total and aged roughly 6 to 95 years, were included as donors. Ten milliliters of peripheral blood were drawn from each donor into EDTA-treated Vacutainer tubes. PBMCs were isolated by Ficoll-Paque density-gradient centrifugation, with at least 7 million obtained per sample. Trizol reagent was used to extract total RNA from the PBMCs, yielding at least 6 micrograms per sample. Naive CD45RAhigh/CD27high T cell percentages were measured by flow cytometry on a PBMC aliquot from every donor. The library came from 5' RACE. The sequencing machine was an Illumina HiSeq 2500. The second PCR ran for about 7 to 11 cycles and used a J-beta primer mix along with a sample-barcoded 5' primer. A unique molecular identifier was introduced onto each TCR beta cDNA molecule by a template-switch 5' adaptor carrying 12 random nucleotides. Each sample yielded at least 3 million CDR3-containing paired-end reads. First-strand cDNA was synthesized from all RNA with the Mint cDNA synthesis kit, primed by a TRBC-specific oligonucleotide. All cDNA was treated with uracil-DNA glycosylase and then went through a first 18-cycle PCR with the universal primers M1SS and BC2_uni_R. In the source study's methods: For normalization, 1 million high-quality reads, each with a distinct molecular identifier, were randomly selected from each sample. Instead of being binned into consensus sequences, reads that shared molecular identifiers were thrown out. MiTCR, set to a Q25 quality threshold and the strictest error-elimination algorithm, was used for CDR3 identification, clonotype clustering and error correction. A nonparametric unseen species model using Euler transformation provided a lower-bound estimate of total TCR beta diversity. The public reads were run again by TCRdb, first through fastp at Q25 and then through MiXCR, and only productive beta chains were kept. Rows matching on CDR3 protein sequence are summarized as one entry with the most common DNA and genes. The V and J calls and clone size come from TCRdb's table, not from the authors' own analysis. The sample has hundreds of thousands of distinct CDR3 sequences on record, around a fifth of them singletons. Roughly a fifth of the sample is held by the ten biggest clonotypes.

This clonotype has just a few counts. Its cognate antigen has yet to be identified. The record has no base qualities; no much larger clone is one base away. The sequence joins TRBV3-1 to TRBJ2-5; the D gene is perhaps TRBD1, on 5 matching bases. This sequence was found in a man in his 70s in good health. Specimen: blood. The nucleotide sequence is TGTGCCAGCAGCCCCGAAGGGGCCCAAGAGACCCAGTACTTC. Translation gives CASSPEGAQETQYF.